This TCR beta chain was sequenced during a study of OX40 agonist ivuxolimab in advanced cancers. Profiled with immunoSEQ multiplex PCR; TCRdb holds only in-frame clones, not every one. The sample consists of some 70,000 clones, roughly 86% of them appearing once. V shed 1 base and J shed 3 bases, with 7 bases lying between them. CDR3 length equals 13 residues. Germline loops: CDR1 SGHNT, CDR2 YENEEA. The sample consisted of CD4+ or CD8+ T cells sorted from blood, taken in a trial of the OX40 agonist ivuxolimab. The chain links TRBV11-3 to TRBJ2-7; no reliable D call. This sequence was found in an adult with an advanced solid tumor such as melanoma, head and neck, liver or kidney cancer. CDR3 loop: CASSLVGSYEQYF. The CDR3 DNA sequence: TGTGCCAGCAGCTTAGTAGGCAGCTACGAGCAGTACTTC.